This T cell receptor beta chain was captured by sequencing in a study of cytomegalovirus exposure and HLA in healthy donors. Germline V gene lookup returns CDR1 SGHTA and CDR2 FQGNSA. Trimming removed 2 bases at V and 6 bases at J, with 16 bases between. CDR3 size: 16 residues. PCR was performed using 60 Vbeta and 13 Jbeta primers. Clones were read by immunoSEQ multiplex PCR, and TCRdb kept only the in-frame ones, dropping some. The table lists around 120,000 clones, around 81% of them singletons. The sequence came from a man aged 18-30 years in good health and CMV-seronegative. The chain links TRBV7-2 to TRBJ2-2; the D gene is possibly TRBD1 (5 bases). Sequenced material: PBMCs. The CDR3 DNA reads as TGTGCCAGCAGCTTACATCAGGGCTTGTCGTCCGGGGAGCTGTTTTTT. This translates into CASSLHQGLSSGELFF.